This T cell receptor beta chain is drawn from a study of blood T cell repertoires in COVID-19. Looking at the study overall: Sites across the United States, Italy and Spain contributed samples from acute and convalescent COVID-19.

This CDR3 region has 15 residues. Germline CDR1 reads MNHEY; CDR2 reads SVGAGI. Trimming took off 6 bases at V and 0 bases at J, with 9 bases between the two ends. Some clones are missing from TCRdb's copy, which holds only in-frame ones; the method was immunoSEQ multiplex PCR. The sample holds about 69,000 clones, roughly 80% seen once. The source material was peripheral blood. The chain is built from TRBV6-5 and TRBJ1-6; no firm D call. The receptor was isolated from a man aged 50-60 years with COVID-19, enrolled during active disease. CDR3 residues: CASREKSSYNSPLHF. The CDR3 nucleotides read TGTGCCAGCAGGGAGAAAAGCTCCTATAATTCACCCCTCCACTTT.